The 8 T cell receptor beta chains below all came from one sample that was sequenced in a study of T cells in Graves' hyperthyroidism and ophthalmopathy. Amplification of TCR beta CDR3 regions used RNA as the template. With the HTBI primer set, the TCR CDR3 went through a first round of RT-PCR. MiXCR was run by TCRdb on the multiplex PCR reads, yielding one entry per CDR3 protein. This sample yields approximately 400,000 distinct CDR3 sequences, of which around 16% are seen a single time; roughly 7.7% belongs to the top ten. Specimen: blood. The receptors originated from a woman aged 18-35 years with Graves' hyperthyroidism.

As to this clonotype: This clone may be a read error of a much larger clone one base away. This sequence joins TRBV7-9 and TRBJ1-4; no reliable D call. Germline-derived CDR1 and CDR2 are SEHNR and FQNEAQ (reference sequence). The CDR3 covers 12 residues. Trimming shortened V by 11 bases and J by 8 bases, and 15 bases separated the two germline ends. As DNA, the CDR3 is TGTGCCGCCGGGATAGGGCCCGAAAAACTGTTTTTT. Translating gives CAAGIGPEKLFF.

The rearrangement uses TRBV7-9 and TRBJ1-2; no clear D gene. The length of the CDR3 is 14 residues. Per the germline V gene, CDR1 is SEHNR and CDR2 is FQNEAQ (reference sequence). Trimming stripped 5 bases from V and 6 bases from J, with 16 bases between. The CDR3 reads CASSEGRAEDGYTF. DNA for the CDR3: TGTGCCAGCAGCGAAGGGAGGGCCGAGGATGGCTACACCTTC.

This clonotype has at least ten counts. The rearrangement links TRBV19 to TRBJ2-3; D is undetermined. V was pared by 4 bases and J by 4 bases, with 15 bases between. The CDR3 loop spans 15 amino acids. Germline CDR1 LNHDA, CDR2 SQIVND (reference sequence). The CDR3 loop is CASSTAVQTPDTQYF. For the CDR3, the DNA is TGTGCCAGTAGTACGGCGGTTCAAACCCCAGATACGCAGTATTTT.

The chain has TRBV30 and TRBJ2-7, with D perhaps TRBD2 (6 bases). The germline V gene encodes CDR1 GTSNPN and CDR2 SVGIG (reference sequence). The CDR3 runs 12 residues. With 1 base removed from V and 5 bases from J, the gap between germline ends came to 9 bases. CDR3 sequence: CAWSGLANEQYF. The CDR3 DNA sequence: TGTGCCTGGAGTGGCCTAGCGAACGAGCAGTACTTC.

This clonotype was detected ten times or more. The chain links TRBV12-3 or TRBV12-4 to TRBJ2-7; TRBD1 agrees at 8 bases. V trimming: 4 bases; J trimming: 2 bases; junction bases outside the gene matches: 4. The CDR3 contains 14 residues. The chain's CDR3 is CASSSGQAPYEQYF. The CDR3 coding sequence is TGTGCCAGCAGTTCGGGACAGGCCCCCTACGAGCAGTACTTC.

Note on this clonotype: Sequence at one end of the junction differs from germline and may be a read error. The chain uses TRBV9 and TRBJ2-1; tentative D call: TRBD2 (7 bases). Germline lookup yields CDR1 SGDLS and CDR2 YYNGEE. The CDR3 runs to 15 residues. The CDR3 DNA sequence: TGTGCCAACAGCGTAGACGGGGGGCACTACAATGAGCAGTTCTTC. Its translation: CANSVDGGHYNEQFF.

The chain links TRBV24-1 to TRBJ2-1; 10 nucleotides match TRBD2. V trimming: 4 bases; J trimming: 9 bases; junction bases outside the gene matches: 8. Germline V gene sequence: CDR1 KGHDR, CDR2 SFDVKD. The CDR3 length is 15 residues. Here the CDR3 DNA reads TGTGCCACCAGTGAATCAAGCGGGGGGGCCTCTGAGCAGTTCTTC. Protein: CATSESSGGASEQFF.

This clonotype was seen repeatedly, ten times or more. The chain employs TRBV13 and TRBJ2-1; TRBD2 matches 10 bases. This CDR3 has 18 amino acids. Losses at the gene ends were 4 bases for V and 2 bases for J; bases not matched to a gene: 11. Germline V lookup: CDR1 PRHDT, CDR2 FYEKMQ (reference sequence). DNA of the CDR3: TGTGCCAGCAGCTCCGACCCGATAACTAGCGGGGCCTACAATGAGCAGTTCTTC. Translated, it gives CASSSDPITSGAYNEQFF.